A selection of T cell receptor beta chains follows, all from one sample in a study of T cell responses to AZD1222 COVID-19 vaccine. The table came from immunoSEQ multiplex PCR; TCRdb's copy has only in-frame clones and leaves some out. The table shows roughly 110,000 clones, with approximately 92% occurring only once. The input for sequencing was peripheral blood, taken 28 days after the second AZD1222 dose. These receptors all stem from an adult who received the AZD1222 COVID-19 vaccine. Both conserved end residues are part of each CDR3. D genes are given only for firm matches. Size tells how often a clone was seen (once, few, many) or the class of an expanded clone, and some rows leave it out.

TRBV11-2	TRBD1	.	TRBJ1-3	CASNSLQGAGNTIYF	TGTGCCAGCAACAGCCTACAGGGGGCCGGAAACACCATATATTTT
TRBV10-3	.	.	TRBJ1-1	CAITLDRNTEAFF	TGTGCCATCACCCTGGACAGGAACACTGAAGCTTTCTTT
TRBV12-5	.	.	TRBJ2-3	CASVMMWIDTQYF	TGTGCTAGTGTTATGATGTGGATAGATACGCAGTATTTT
TRBV25-1	.	.	TRBJ1-4	CASSEYPQGGGKLFF	TGTGCCAGCAGTGAATATCCGCAGGGTGGTGGGAAACTGTTTTTT
TRBV20-1	.	.	TRBJ1-5	CSASRGPSNQPQHF	TGCAGTGCTAGTAGAGGCCCCTCCAATCAGCCCCAGCATTTT
TRBV6-2/TRBV6-3	TRBD2	.	TRBJ2-7	CASSWPGLAGGIPSYEQYF	TGTGCCAGCAGTTGGCCGGGACTAGCGGGAGGAATCCCATCCTACGAGCAGTACTTC
TRBV3-1/TRBV3-2	TRBD1	.	TRBJ1-2	CASSPGQGFGGYTF	TGTGCCAGCAGCCCGGGACAGGGGTTTGGCGGCTACACCTTC
TRBV7-3	.	.	TRBJ2-3	CASSPSGALTTDTQYF	TGTGCCAGCAGCCCATCAGGAGCGCTTACCACAGATACGCAGTATTTT
TRBV6-5	.	.	TRBJ2-7	CASSRGRAYEQYF	TGTGCCAGCAGTAGGGGTAGGGCCTACGAGCAGTACTTC
TRBV19	TRBD1	once	TRBJ1-1	CASRTNKLTGGTEAFF	TGTGCCAGTAGGACGAATAAACTTACAGGGGGCACTGAAGCTTTCTTT
TRBV19	.	.	TRBJ1-1	CASSIGRNTEAFF	TGTGCCAGTAGTATAGGCAGGAACACTGAAGCTTTCTTT
TRBV7-8	.	.	TRBJ2-7	CASSFPEDSSSYEQYF	TGTGCCAGCAGCTTCCCAGAAGACTCCAGCTCCTACGAGCAGTACTTC
TRBV3-1/TRBV3-2	TRBD1	.	TRBJ1-6	CASSQGTGVGEGSPLHF	TGTGCCAGCAGCCAAGGGACAGGGGTGGGGGAAGGTTCACCCCTCCACTTT
TRBV5-1	TRBD1	once	TRBJ1-1	CASSLRVRDSNTEAFF	TGCGCCAGCAGCTTGCGGGTCCGGGACAGTAACACTGAAGCTTTCTTT
TRBV10-2	.	.	TRBJ1-5	CASSWQGKDQPQHF	TGCGCCAGCAGTTGGCAGGGGAAGGATCAGCCCCAGCATTTT
TRBV12-5	.	.	TRBJ1-2	CASGPDGGWGYGYTF	TGTGCTAGTGGTCCCGATGGAGGGTGGGGCTATGGCTACACCTTC
TRBV5-6	.	.	TRBJ1-1	CASRRRRGTEAFF	TGTGCCAGCAGGCGAAGGAGGGGCACTGAAGCTTTCTTT
TRBV7-2	TRBD2	.	TRBJ2-7	CASSLVEYTRGELYF	TGTGCCAGCAGCTTGGTGGAATATACTCGGGGGGAACTGTACTTC
TRBV9	TRBD1	medium-sized	TRBJ1-6	CASSAQGRNSPLHF	TGTGCCAGCAGCGCACAGGGGAGAAATTCACCCCTCCACTTT
TRBV4-2	.	once	TRBJ2-1	CASSHLTGRRQGYNEQFF	TGTGCCAGCAGCCATCTAACAGGGAGGAGACAGGGATACAATGAGCAGTTCTTC
TRBV27	.	.	TRBJ2-7	CASSGLRSYEQYF	TGTGCCAGCAGTGGACTGAGGTCCTACGAGCAGTACTTC
TRBV9	TRBD2	.	TRBJ2-2	CASSISGLAGGHTGELFF	TGTGCCAGCAGCATCTCTGGACTAGCGGGGGGGCACACCGGGGAGCTGTTTTTT
TRBV7-2	.	.	TRBJ2-7	CASSFGGSSYEQYF	TGTGCCAGCAGCTTCGGAGGGAGCTCCTACGAGCAGTACTTC
TRBV14	.	.	TRBJ1-6	CASSQVSGSSPLHF	TGTGCCAGCAGCCAAGTTAGCGGGTCCTCACCCCTCCACTTT
TRBV10-3	.	.	TRBJ1-2	CAIRGTRPPYGYTF	TGTGCCATCAGGGGGACCCGACCTCCCTATGGCTACACCTTC
TRBV7-3	.	.	TRBJ1-3	CASSSGAGNTIYF	TGTGCCAGCAGCTCAGGGGCTGGAAACACCATATATTTT
TRBV5-1	TRBD2	.	TRBJ2-5	CASSLDGSGAYTTQYF	TGCGCCAGCAGCTTGGATGGTAGCGGGGCCTACACGACCCAGTACTTC
TRBV7-8	TRBD1	.	TRBJ1-1	CASSVDRGSNTEAFF	TGTGCCAGCAGCGTCGACAGGGGGTCGAACACTGAAGCTTTCTTT
TRBV19	.	.	TRBJ1-3	CASSIELSGNTIYF	TGTGCCAGTAGTATTGAACTCTCTGGAAACACCATATATTTT
TRBV30	TRBD2	.	TRBJ2-1	CAWSVPRGNSYNEQFF	TGTGCCTGGAGTGTCCCGCGGGGGAACTCCTACAATGAGCAGTTCTTC
TRBV4-2	TRBD1	.	TRBJ1-4	CASSQFRDREEKLFF	TGTGCCAGCAGCCAATTCCGGGACAGGGAAGAAAAACTGTTTTTT
TRBV19	.	few	TRBJ1-2	CASSIARVRGYTF	TGTGCCAGTAGTATTGCCAGGGTGCGCGGCTACACCTTC
TRBV10-3	.	.	TRBJ2-7	CATSGDEPYEQYF	TGTGCCACCTCGGGGGACGAACCCTACGAGCAGTACTTC
TRBV19	TRBD1	.	TRBJ2-2	CASMSQGQENTGELFF	TGTGCCAGTATGTCACAGGGGCAGGAGAACACCGGGGAGCTGTTTTTT
TRBV3-1/TRBV3-2	.	.	TRBJ1-5	CASSRIGGQPQHF	TGTGCCAGCAGCCGCATCGGGGGTCAGCCCCAGCATTTT
TRBV19	.	.	TRBJ2-3	CASRRRSSTDTQYF	TGTGCCAGTAGACGTCGCAGCTCCACAGATACGCAGTATTTT
TRBV28	TRBD1	once	TRBJ1-2	CASSLTGEIYGYTF	TGTGCCAGCAGTCTGACAGGGGAGATCTATGGCTACACCTTC
TRBV2	TRBD1	.	TRBJ2-7	CASQDRGHEQYF	TGTGCCAGTCAGGACAGGGGACACGAGCAGTACTTC
TRBV2	.	.	TRBJ1-4	CATFSRDRRSLATNEKLFF	TGTGCCACCTTCAGCAGAGACAGACGTTCGCTCGCAACTAATGAAAAACTGTTTTTT
TRBV4-3	.	.	TRBJ2-1	CASSLSYIGADNEQFF	TGCGCCAGCAGCCTTTCTTATATAGGGGCAGACAATGAGCAGTTCTTC
TRBV5-8	.	few	TRBJ1-6	CASSLMRDNLHF	TGTGCCAGCAGCTTGATGCGGGACAACCTCCACTTT
TRBV30	.	.	TRBJ1-5	CAWSAGTPSLAQHF	TGTGCCTGGAGTGCGGGGACACCCTCTCTGGCCCAGCATTTT
TRBV18	.	once	TRBJ2-3	CASSQDPTDTQYF	TGTGCCAGCTCACAAGACCCCACAGATACGCAGTATTTT
TRBV4-1	.	.	TRBJ1-5	CASSPKGGGSNQPQHF	TGCGCCAGCAGCCCCAAGGGTGGGGGGAGCAATCAGCCCCAGCATTTT
TRBV15	.	once	TRBJ2-7	CATSRDMTYEQYF	TGTGCCACCAGCAGAGATATGACCTACGAGCAGTACTTC
TRBV5-1	.	.	TRBJ2-1	CASSLGAKTYNEQFF	TGCGCCAGCAGCTTGGGGGCGAAGACCTACAATGAGCAGTTCTTC
TRBV29-1	TRBD1	.	TRBJ1-5	CSVLQGAQHF	TGCAGCGTACTACAGGGGGCCCAGCATTTT